This TCR beta chain stems from a study of blood T cell repertoires in COVID-19. About the study: Collection of acute and convalescent COVID-19 samples took place in the United States, Italy and Spain. PBMCs, B-cell-depleted T cells, or T cells were the source of the cDNA or gDNA that made up the material.

Recruitment covered over 20 US areas and drew participants whose ages spanned roughly 18 to 100 years. Recovery meant two consecutive negative NP/OP PCR tests, professional clearance, or resolved symptoms. Profiled with immunoSEQ multiplex PCR; TCRdb holds only in-frame clones, not every one. The profile shows hundreds of thousands of clones, roughly 84% of them singletons. This CDR3 is built from 14 residues. With V trimmed by 6 bases and J by 3 bases, 6 bases remained unmatched. Germline-derived CDR1 and CDR2 are KGHSH and LQKENI. The sequenced sample was PBMCs or T cells enriched from blood (not recorded which). This clonotype was sampled from a woman aged 40 to 50 who had recovered from COVID-19. V usage is TRBV18 and J usage is TRBJ2-7, with 9 bases matching TRBD1. The CDR3 region is CASSRQGDVYEQYF. DNA of the CDR3: TGTGCCAGCTCGAGACAGGGGGACGTCTACGAGCAGTACTTC.